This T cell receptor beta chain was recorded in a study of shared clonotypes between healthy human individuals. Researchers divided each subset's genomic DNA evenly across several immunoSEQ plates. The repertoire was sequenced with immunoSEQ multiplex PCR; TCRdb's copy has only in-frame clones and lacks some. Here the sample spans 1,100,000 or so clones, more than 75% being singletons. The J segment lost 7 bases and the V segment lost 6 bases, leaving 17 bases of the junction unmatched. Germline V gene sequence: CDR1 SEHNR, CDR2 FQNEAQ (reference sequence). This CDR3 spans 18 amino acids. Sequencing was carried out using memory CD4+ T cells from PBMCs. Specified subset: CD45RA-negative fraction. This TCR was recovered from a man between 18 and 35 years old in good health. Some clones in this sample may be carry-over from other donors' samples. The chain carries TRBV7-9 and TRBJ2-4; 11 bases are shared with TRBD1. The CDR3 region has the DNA TGTGCCAGCAGTGGAAATTGGGGGACAGGGGGAATCGAGAACATTCAGTACTTC. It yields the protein CASSGNWGTGGIENIQYF. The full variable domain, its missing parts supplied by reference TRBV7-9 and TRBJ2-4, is DTGVSQNPRHKITKRGQNVTFRCDPISEHNRLYWYRQTLGQGPEFLTYFQNEAQLEKSRLLSDRFSAERPKGSFSTLEIQRTEQGDSAMYLCASSGNWGTGGIENIQYFGAGTRLSVL.